Listed here are 31 T cell receptor beta chains from one sample, sequenced in a study of cytomegalovirus exposure and HLA in healthy donors. Profiled with immunoSEQ multiplex PCR; TCRdb holds only in-frame clones, not every one. Among tens of thousands of clones listed, around 89% were seen once. Sequences were obtained from PBMCs. These receptors were obtained from a young woman in good health and CMV-seronegative.

CDR3 sequence (DNA): TGTGCCAGCAGCCCGTACAGCAACACCGGGGAGCTGTTTTTT. Amino acids: CASSPYSNTGELFF. The chain employs TRBV5-5 and TRBJ2-2; D remains unclear. Trimming pared 4 bases from V and 2 bases from J, leaving 9 bases between. Germline CDR1 SGHKS, CDR2 YYEKEE (reference sequence). The CDR3 is made up of 14 amino acids.

The chain recombines TRBV5-1 with TRBJ2-3; 9 nucleotides match TRBD1. J was trimmed by 1 base and V by 3 bases; bases with no gene match: 6. The CDR3 has 16 residues. Germline V gives CDR1 SGHRS, CDR2 YFSETQ. CDR3 coding DNA: TGCGCCAGCAGCTCACAGGGGGCCCGTGGCACAGATACGCAGTATTTT. This sequence encodes CASSSQGARGTDTQYF.

This rearrangement joins TRBV19 to TRBJ2-7, with D possibly matching TRBD2 (6 bases). This CDR3 is 15 amino acids long. The ends were cut back, 3 bases at V and 4 bases at J, with 16 bases in the middle. Per germline, CDR1 LNHDA and CDR2 SQIVND (reference sequence). The CDR3 DNA is TGTGCCAGTAGTATTATGGGGGGATCCATATACGAGCAGTACTTC. The encoded protein is CASSIMGGSIYEQYF.

In DNA, the CDR3 is TGTGCCAGCAGGTCGGGACAGGGGTTCAGGGAGCTGTTTTTT. Its translation: CASRSGQGFRELFF. The J gene is TRBJ2-2, the V gene TRBV11-1; 10 bases agree with TRBD1. The CDR3 has 14 residues. The V segment lost 6 bases and the J segment 9 bases; nucleotides outside the gene matches: 7. Germline V CDR1 and CDR2: SGHAT, FQDESV (reference sequence). The variable domain in full, with the rest retrieved from reference TRBV11-1 and TRBJ2-2, is EAEVAQSPRYKITEKSQAVAFWCDPISGHATLYWYRQILGQGPELLVQFQDESVVDDSQLPKDRFSAERLKGVDSTLKIQPAELGDSAMYLCASRSGQGFRELFFGEGSRLTVL.

The chain couples TRBV18 to TRBJ2-3; 12 positions match TRBD2. CDR1 KGHSH and CDR2 LQKENI come from the germline V gene. CDR3 length equals 15 residues. The trim removed 4 bases at V and 1 base at J, leaving 0 bases unmatched. The CDR3 sequence is CASSRTSGGTDTQYF. As DNA, the CDR3 is TGTGCCAGCTCACGGACTAGCGGGGGCACAGATACGCAGTATTTT.

The CDR3: CASSLGAGAFDEQFF. The CDR3 DNA sequence: TGTGCCAGCAGCTTGGGAGCGGGTGCTTTCGATGAGCAGTTCTTC. The chain recombines TRBV11-3 with TRBJ2-1; the D gene is possibly TRBD2 (6 bases). The germline V gene has CDR1 SGHNT and CDR2 YENEEA. The germline V and J ends were trimmed by 3 bases and 8 bases, with 17 bases remaining between them. The CDR3 spans 15 residues.

The chain employs TRBV30 and TRBJ2-1, with 8 bases lining up with TRBD2. CDR1 is GTSNPN and CDR2 is SVGIG in the germline V gene (reference sequence). The CDR3 runs 16 residues. Losses at the gene ends were 3 bases for V and 2 bases for J; bases not matched to a gene: 9. The CDR3 sequence: CAWSSLERGTYNEQFF. CDR3 nucleotides: TGTGCCTGGAGCTCCTTGGAGCGGGGGACCTACAATGAGCAGTTCTTC. Full variable domain (missing parts from reference TRBV30 and TRBJ2-1): SQTIHQWPATLVQPVGSPLSLECTVEGTSNPNLYWYRQAAGRGLQLLFYSVGIGQISSEVPQNLSASRPQDRQFILSSKKLLLSDSGFYLCAWSSLERGTYNEQFFGPGTRLTVL.

J is TRBJ2-7 and V is TRBV2; TRBD1 agrees at 7 bases. The CDR3 length is 15 residues. CDR1 and CDR2 from the germline V gene are SNHLY and FYNNEI. With V trimmed by 6 bases and J by 4 bases, 12 bases remained unmatched. CDR3 in amino acids: CASRGSRDRLYEQYF. CDR3 sequence (DNA): TGTGCCAGCAGAGGAAGCCGGGACAGACTATACGAGCAGTACTTC.

The table lists this clone with a count of one. The chain is built from TRBV5-1 and TRBJ2-7; tentative D call: TRBD2 (6 bases). The V gene's germline CDR1 is SGHRS and CDR2 YFSETQ. The ends were cut back, 0 bases at V and 6 bases at J, with 13 bases in the middle. The CDR3 is 14 residues long. The CDR3 loop reads CASSLGQGSGEQYF. In DNA form, the CDR3 reads TGCGCCAGCAGCTTGGGTCAGGGTAGCGGCGAGCAGTACTTC.

The chain links TRBV6-1 to TRBJ2-3; weak D call: TRBD1 (6 bases). CDR1 and CDR2 (germline): MNHNS, SASEGT. V was cut by 11 bases and J by 0 bases, with 15 bases left in between. This CDR3 is 14 amino acids long. The CDR3 DNA is TGTGCCGCTTCCGGGACACTTAGCACAGATACGCAGTATTTT. Translated, it gives CAASGTLSTDTQYF.

The chain carries TRBV5-8 and TRBJ1-3, with D perhaps matching TRBD1 (6 bases). The CDR3 length is 16 residues. The germline CDR1 and CDR2 sequences are SGHTS and YDEGEE. Trimming removed 4 bases from V and 1 base from J, with 15 bases in between. The CDR3, as DNA: TGTGCCAGCAGCCGTGGGACATCCCCTTCTGGAAACACCATATATTTT. Amino acids: CASSRGTSPSGNTIYF.

This clone has only a few counts. This chain connects TRBV7-9 to TRBJ2-1; tentatively, D is TRBD2 (6 bases). The CDR3 is 14 amino acids. Trimming took off 2 bases at V and 9 bases at J, with 14 bases between the two ends. Per germline, CDR1 SEHNR and CDR2 FQNEAQ (reference sequence). The CDR3 sequence: CASSLLALGSEQFF. The CDR3 bases are TGTGCCAGCAGCTTACTAGCGCTGGGCAGTGAGCAGTTCTTC.

The chain uses TRBV6-6 and TRBJ2-2; weak D call: TRBD2 (7 bases). The germline CDR1 and CDR2 sequences are MNHNY and SVGAGI (reference sequence). V was pared by 9 bases and J by 6 bases, with 20 bases between. This CDR3 comprises 15 residues. CDR3 protein: CASSRRGPQAGELFF. The DNA for the CDR3 is TGTGCCAGTAGTCGGCGGGGGCCTCAGGCCGGGGAGCTGTTTTTT.

CDR3 sequence reads: CASSLVGRGTDTQYF. In nucleotides, the CDR3 is TGCGCCAGCAGCTTGGTTGGCAGGGGCACAGATACGCAGTATTTT. The rearrangement uses TRBV5-1 and TRBJ2-3, with TRBD1 as a possible D gene (5 bases). V lost 0 bases, J lost 1 base, and 9 bases lay in between. The CDR3 spans 15 residues. CDR1 is SGHRS and CDR2 is YFSETQ in the germline V gene. Using reference TRBV5-1 and TRBJ2-3 for the parts outside the CDR3, the full variable domain is KAGVTQTPRYLIKTRGQQVTLSCSPISGHRSVSWYQQTPGQGLQFLFEYFSETQRNKGNFPGRFSGRQFSNSRSEMNVSTLELGDSALYLCASSLVGRGTDTQYFGPGTRLTVL.

The sample holds one count of this clone. The chain joins TRBV6-1 to TRBJ1-5; D gene uncertain. Trimming stripped 3 bases from V and 7 bases from J, with 10 bases between. CDR1 and CDR2 (germline): MNHNS, SASEGT. The CDR3 runs 13 residues. Written as DNA, the CDR3 is TGTGCCAGCAGTGATTTAGGGAGGCAGCCCCAGCATTTT. As protein: CASSDLGRQPQHF.

The table lists this clone with a count of one. The chain uses TRBV28 and TRBJ2-7; TRBD1 might be the D (5 bases). CDR1 is MDHEN and CDR2 is SYDVKM in the germline V gene. This CDR3 region has 15 residues. The germline V and J ends were trimmed by 4 bases and 3 bases, with 16 bases remaining between them. The CDR3 loop is CASSSPGRELYEQYF. In DNA, the CDR3 is TGTGCCAGCAGTTCCCCGGGCAGGGAACTCTACGAGCAGTACTTC.

The chain links TRBV2 to TRBJ2-3; TRBD2 aligns across 8 bases. The junction had 16 bases not matched to a gene; V was cut back by 6 bases and J by 5 bases. Germline V gene data show CDR1 as SNHLY and CDR2 as FYNNEI. The CDR3 contains 17 residues. Written as DNA, the CDR3 is TGTGCCAGCAGCCCCCGAACTCGGGCTAGCGGGCAAGATACGCAGTATTTT. Protein: CASSPRTRASGQDTQYF.

The chain is built from TRBV11-2 and TRBJ2-5; D possibly corresponds to TRBD2 (5 bases). Trimming removed 5 bases at V and 5 bases at J, with 12 bases between. This CDR3 spans 13 amino acids. The germline gives CDR1 SGHAT, CDR2 FQNNGV. The chain's CDR3 is CASSEQREETQYF. The CDR3 DNA is TGTGCCAGCAGCGAACAGAGGGAGGAGACCCAGTACTTC. Supplemented by reference TRBV11-2 and TRBJ2-5, the full variable domain reads EAGVAQSPRYKIIEKRQSVAFWCNPISGHATLYWYQQILGQGPKLLIQFQNNGVVDDSQLPKDRFSAERLKGVDSTLKIQPAKLEDSAVYLCASSEQREETQYFGPGTRLLVL.

V usage is TRBV11-2 and J usage is TRBJ2-1; TRBD2 matches at 7 bases. Trimming at V came to 7 bases and at J to 4 bases, leaving 7 bases not matched to a gene. CDR1 is SGHAT and CDR2 is FQNNGV in the germline V gene. The CDR3 loop spans 14 amino acids. CDR3 sequence (DNA): TGTGCCAGCATCCGTTCTAGCGGTTACAATGAGCAGTTCTTC. Translating gives CASIRSSGYNEQFF.

This chain links TRBV27 with TRBJ1-3, with D possibly matching TRBD1 (5 bases). The V and J ends lost 5 bases and 1 base respectively, with 12 bases between them. Germline CDR1 reads MNHEY; CDR2 reads SMNVEV (reference sequence). CDR3 length: 15 amino acids. The CDR3 here is CASSLGGGSGNTIYF. The CDR3 DNA reads TGTGCCAGCAGTCTTGGGGGGGGATCTGGAAACACCATATATTTT.

The rearrangement joins TRBV28 to TRBJ2-4; 9 positions match TRBD1. V was pared by 6 bases and J by 8 bases, with 11 bases of the junction left unmatched. CDR1 is MDHEN, CDR2 SYDVKM, per germline. The CDR3 has 15 residues. Here the CDR3 reads CASSPGGTGMDIQYF. CDR3 nucleotide sequence: TGTGCCAGCAGCCCCGGGGGGACAGGGATGGACATTCAGTACTTC.

CDR3 nucleotide sequence: TGTGCCAGCAGCCCGAAAAAGAGACTAGCGCCACGCACAGATACGCAGTATTTT. It yields the protein CASSPKKRLAPRTDTQYF. This chain joins TRBV7-8 and TRBJ2-3; 8 bases fit TRBD2. The CDR3 covers 18 residues. The V gene end was trimmed by 5 bases and the J gene end by 1 base; junction bases not matched to a gene: 14. CDR1 and CDR2 from the germline V gene are SGHVS and FQNEAQ.

This clone was picked up one time. The chain joins TRBV6-5 to TRBJ2-7; D possibly corresponds to TRBD1 (5 bases). V lost 6 bases and J 2 bases, leaving 11 bases between the germline ends. The CDR3 sequence is 13 residues long. Germline CDR1 is MNHEY and CDR2 is SVGAGI. For the CDR3, the DNA is TGTGCCAGCAGCCCCGACAGTACCTACGAGCAGTACTTC. Translation gives CASSPDSTYEQYF.

The V call is TRBV6-1, the J call TRBJ2-5, with D hard to call. The germline CDR1 and CDR2 sequences are MNHNS and SASEGT. This CDR3 has 14 residues. The V gene lost 7 bases and the J gene lost 0 bases, with 12 bases spanning the gap. The CDR3 nucleotides read TGTGCCAGCACCGAAGAGGAGAACCAAGAGACCCAGTACTTC. As protein: CASTEEENQETQYF.

The table lists this clone with a few counts. This chain uses TRBV7-2 with TRBJ2-1, with D hard to call. Per germline, CDR1 SGHTA and CDR2 FQGNSA. The CDR3 spans 14 residues. Trimming took 2 bases from V and 8 from J, leaving 13 bases between them. The CDR3 DNA follows: TGTGCCAGCAGCTTACCCACTACGATCCATGAGCAGTTCTTC. It codes for CASSLPTTIHEQFF.

This clone appeared a single time. J is TRBJ2-1 and V is TRBV13; D perhaps matches TRBD2 (6 bases). The germline V and J ends were trimmed by 5 bases and 9 bases, with 17 bases remaining between them. The CDR3 is 14 residues long. The germline CDR1 and CDR2 sequences are PRHDT and FYEKMQ (reference sequence). CDR3 residues: CASSEGSGAVEQFF. For the CDR3, the DNA is TGTGCCAGCAGCGAGGGGTCGGGAGCCGTTGAGCAGTTCTTC.

The V and J genes are TRBV20-1 and TRBJ2-3; no definite D call. The ends were cut back, 4 bases at V and 3 bases at J, with 5 bases in the middle. This CDR3 comprises 11 residues. Germline CDR1 DFQATT, CDR2 SNEGSKA (reference sequence). This chain's CDR3 is CSAILTDTQYF. The CDR3 DNA sequence: TGCAGTGCTATTCTAACAGATACGCAGTATTTT.

This clone has just one count. The rearrangement links TRBV28 to TRBJ1-5; 8 bases align to TRBD1. This CDR3 contains 16 residues. With 5 bases clipped from V and 7 bases from J, the junction kept 13 bases outside the gene matches. CDR1 MDHEN and CDR2 SYDVKM come from the germline V gene. In DNA form, the CDR3 reads TGTGCCAGCAGTCCCTGGACAGGGCAGGGGTGGCAGCCCCAGCATTTT. Its translation is CASSPWTGQGWQPQHF.

The rearrangement uses TRBV7-2 and TRBJ2-1; D not resolved. V lost 5 bases and J lost 0, with 11 bases in between. This CDR3 has 15 amino acids. Per the germline V gene, CDR1 is SGHTA and CDR2 is FQGNSA. Written as DNA, the CDR3 is TGTGCCAGCAGCCCCCTGGCTAGCTCCTACAATGAGCAGTTCTTC. Its protein product is CASSPLASSYNEQFF. The full variable domain, with the rest looked up from reference TRBV7-2 and TRBJ2-1, is GAGVSQSPSNKVTEKGKDVELRCDPISGHTALYWYRQSLGQGLEFLIYFQGNSAPDKSGLPSDRFSAERTGGSVSTLTIQRTQQEDSAVYLCASSPLASSYNEQFFGPGTRLTVL.

V and J are TRBV5-6 and TRBJ1-2, with a weak D call TRBD1 (5 bases). The CDR3 contains 14 residues. V lost 5 bases, J lost 2 bases, and 13 bases lay in between. The germline CDR1 and CDR2 sequences are SGHDT and YYEEEE. CDR3 residues: CASRTVAGNYGYTF. The CDR3 DNA reads as TGTGCCAGCAGGACGGTGGCAGGGAACTATGGCTACACCTTC.

The genes are TRBV1 and TRBJ2-3; the table's D call, TRBD1, was not checked against the DNA. TRBV1 is designated a pseudogene. The CDR3 length is 15 residues. DNA for the CDR3: TGCACCAGCAGCCAGGGGACAGACAGGATCGATACGCAGTATTTT. Its protein is CTSSQGTDRIDTQYF.